What follows are 7 T cell receptor beta chains derived from one specimen sequenced in a study of blood T cell repertoires in COVID-19. The method was immunoSEQ multiplex PCR; TCRdb's version includes in-frame clones alone and lacks a portion of them. The table lists over 200,000 clones, about nine tenths of them singletons, with 15% to 19% in the top ten. Source material: PBMCs or T cells enriched from blood (not recorded which). These TCRs come from a man younger than 35 who had recovered from COVID-19.

The chain employs TRBV20-1 and TRBJ1-1; 8 bases align to TRBD1. The CDR3 runs 15 residues. The V segment lost 3 bases and the J segment 0 bases; nucleotides outside the gene matches: 6. Germline CDR1 DFQATT, CDR2 SNEGSKA (reference sequence). CDR3: CSASQGAVLNTEAFF. The CDR3 DNA is TGCAGTGCTAGTCAGGGGGCGGTTTTGAACACTGAAGCTTTCTTT.

The chain has TRBV27 and TRBJ1-2, with 9 bases matching TRBD1. This CDR3 spans 16 amino acids. The J segment lost 6 bases and the V segment lost 6 bases, leaving 14 bases of the junction unmatched. Germline V gene sequence: CDR1 MNHEY, CDR2 SMNVEV (reference sequence). The CDR3 DNA is TGTGCCAGCAGCCGACGAGGCGGACAGGGGACCGATGGCTACACCTTC. This gives the protein CASSRRGGQGTDGYTF.

J is TRBJ1-4 and V is TRBV11-2; D unresolved. Between the trimmed V and J ends, which lost 10 bases and 7 bases, there was a span of 19 bases. This CDR3 region has 14 residues. Germline values: CDR1 SGHAT, CDR2 FQNNGV. CDR3 in amino acids: CATPFDSAAEKLFF. In DNA form, the CDR3 reads TGTGCCACCCCCTTCGACTCGGCCGCTGAAAAACTGTTTTTT.

This chain links TRBV19 with TRBJ2-5; D is perhaps TRBD2 (6 bases). The V gene lost 4 bases and the J gene lost 0 bases, with 9 bases spanning the gap. This CDR3 spans 14 amino acids. The germline V gene encodes CDR1 LNHDA and CDR2 SQIVND (reference sequence). CDR3 in amino acids: CASSKLADQETQYF. In DNA form, the CDR3 reads TGTGCCAGTAGTAAATTAGCGGACCAAGAGACCCAGTACTTC. Combining the CDR3 with reference TRBV19 and TRBJ2-5 gives the whole variable domain DGGITQSPKYLFRKEGQNVTLSCEQNLNHDAMYWYRQDPGQGLRLIYYSQIVNDFQKGDIAEGYSVSREKKESFPLTVTSAQKNPTAFYLCASSKLADQETQYFGPGTRLLVL.

In its sample, this clone was seen a few times. The J gene is TRBJ2-7, the V gene TRBV5-1; 8 bases align to TRBD1. The junction had 6 bases not matched to a gene; V was cut back by 0 bases and J by 7 bases. From germline, CDR1 is SGHRS and CDR2 YFSETQ. The CDR3 runs to 14 residues. In DNA form, the CDR3 reads TGCGCCAGCAGCTTGGGACAGGGGTACGAGGAGCAGTACTTC. This codes for CASSLGQGYEEQYF.

The chain combines TRBV2 with TRBJ2-2, with D unclear. Trimming took off 8 bases at V and 4 bases at J, with 14 bases between the two ends. CDR1 and CDR2 (germline): SNHLY, FYNNEI. CDR3 length: 14 residues. The DNA of the CDR3 is TGTGCCAGCCAGTGGCTAGACGGCACCGGGGAGCTGTTTTTT. It codes for CASQWLDGTGELFF.

This chain uses TRBV12-5 with TRBJ2-1; TRBD2 matches 8 bases. CDR1 and CDR2 from the germline V gene are LGHNT and FRNRAP. V lost 1 base and J lost 1; bases outside the gene matches: 9. This CDR3 region has 18 residues. CDR3 sequence (DNA): TGTGCTAGTGGTTTGGGAGCGGGAGTAAAATGGTCCTACAATGAGCAGTTCTTC. Translating it yields CASGLGAGVKWSYNEQFF. Together with reference TRBV12-5 and TRBJ2-1, the CDR3 gives the full variable domain: DARVTQTPRHKVTEMGQEVTMRCQPILGHNTVFWYRQTMMQGLELLAYFRNRAPLDDSGMPKDRFSAEMPDATLATLKIQPSEPRDSAVYFCASGLGAGVKWSYNEQFFGPGTRLTVL.